The 20 T cell receptor beta chains below come from one sample, sequenced in a study of blood T cell repertoires in COVID-19. The assay was immunoSEQ multiplex PCR, and TCRdb's table has in-frame clones only and misses some. The sample holds 300,000 to 450,000 clones, around 85% seen once. Sequencing was done on a sample of peripheral blood. These receptors originate from a woman aged 18-29 years with acute or convalescent COVID-19.

This chain uses TRBV2 with TRBJ1-1, with 7 bases matching TRBD1. J gave up 1 base and V 5 bases, and 1 base lay outside the gene matches. Per germline, CDR1 SNHLY and CDR2 FYNNEI. The CDR3 has 13 amino acids. This CDR3 reads CASSPGGNTEAFF. CDR3 nucleotides: TGTGCCAGCAGTCCAGGGGGGAACACTGAAGCTTTCTTT.

The genes are TRBV28 and TRBJ2-1, with 11 positions matching TRBD2. The CDR3 runs to 17 residues. Losses at the gene ends were 3 bases for V and 6 bases for J; bases not matched to a gene: 10. The V gene's germline CDR1 is MDHEN and CDR2 SYDVKM. The CDR3 here is CASSFPPRLAGPNEQFF. DNA for the CDR3: TGTGCCAGCAGTTTTCCCCCCCGACTAGCGGGACCCAATGAGCAGTTCTTC.

This clone was picked up a small number of times. The CDR3 region has the DNA TGTGCCACCAGCAGAGATATTGTCGGGAACACCGGGGAGCTGTTTTTT. Its protein is CATSRDIVGNTGELFF. This chain uses TRBV15 with TRBJ2-2; unclear D gene. Trimming cost V 0 bases and J 1 base, with 9 bases left between them. From germline, CDR1 is LNHNV and CDR2 YYDKDF (reference sequence). The CDR3 spans 16 residues.

The chain joins TRBV30 to TRBJ1-2; TRBD1 matches at 8 bases. This CDR3 has 14 residues. The ends lost 2 bases at V and 6 bases at J; junction bases unmatched: 8. Germline values: CDR1 GTSNPN, CDR2 SVGIG (reference sequence). The CDR3 spells CAWSLWTGNHGYTF. The CDR3 DNA is TGTGCCTGGAGTCTATGGACAGGGAATCATGGCTACACCTTC.

This chain connects TRBV12-3 or TRBV12-4 to TRBJ2-7; the D gene is possibly TRBD1 (6 bases). The CDR3 has 13 amino acids. The ends were cut back, 4 bases at V and 3 bases at J, with 10 bases in the middle. For the CDR3, the DNA is TGTGCCAGCAGTTCAGGACAGCTCTACGAGCAGTACTTC. It specifies CASSSGQLYEQYF.

The V and J genes are TRBV2 and TRBJ1-3, with D uncertain. The CDR3 has 15 residues. Trimming stripped 7 bases from V and 0 bases from J, with 13 bases between. Germline lookup yields CDR1 SNHLY and CDR2 FYNNEI. CDR3 DNA sequence: TGTGCCAGCATACTCCTGACTTTCTCTGGAAACACCATATATTTT. Translating gives CASILLTFSGNTIYF. The entire variable domain, with the rest obtained from reference TRBV2 and TRBJ1-3, is as follows: EPEVTQTPSHQVTQMGQEVILRCVPISNHLYFYWYRQILGQKVEFLVSFYNNEISEKSEIFDDQFSVERPDGSNFTLKIRSTKLEDSAMYFCASILLTFSGNTIYFGEGSWLTVV.

This sequence joins TRBV29-1 and TRBJ2-7; 9 bases agree with TRBD2. From germline, CDR1 is SQVTM and CDR2 ANQGSEA. Trimming cost V 5 bases and J 4 bases; bases outside gene matches: 9. The CDR3 extends over 14 amino acids. The CDR3: CSVLSGRGMYEQYF. CDR3 sequence (DNA): TGCAGCGTTCTTAGCGGGAGAGGGATGTACGAGCAGTACTTC.

The chain has TRBV24-1 and TRBJ1-1; possibly TRBD1 for D (6 bases). CDR1 and CDR2 from the germline V gene are KGHDR and SFDVKD. The CDR3 length is 16 residues. The ends were cut back, 2 bases at V and 3 bases at J, with 15 bases in the middle. CDR3 sequence: CATSDSGVAGDTEAFF. In DNA form, the CDR3 reads TGTGCCACCAGTGATTCAGGGGTTGCTGGTGACACTGAAGCTTTCTTT.

The chain couples TRBV12-3 or TRBV12-4 to TRBJ2-3; possibly TRBD2 for D (5 bases). V lost 6 bases to trimming and J lost 9 bases, with 10 bases between them. The CDR3 loop spans 11 amino acids. The CDR3 spells CASRGEETQYF. CDR3 sequence (DNA): TGTGCCAGCAGGGGAGAAGAAACGCAGTATTTT.

The chain joins TRBV27 to TRBJ1-4, with D perhaps TRBD1 (5 bases). The CDR3 is 15 amino acids. In germline, CDR1 is MNHEY, CDR2 SMNVEV (reference sequence). The V gene lost 5 bases and the J gene lost 4 bases, with 14 bases spanning the gap. CDR3 coding DNA: TGTGCCAGCAGTACTCCCAGGGCCATTAATGAAAAACTGTTTTTT. Amino acids: CASSTPRAINEKLFF.

This clone was seen just once. The genes are TRBV19 and TRBJ1-6; D possibly corresponds to TRBD1 (6 bases). Germline CDR1 and CDR2: LNHDA and SQIVND (reference sequence). V lost 5 bases and J 0 bases, leaving 17 bases between the germline ends. The CDR3 is 18 residues long. CDR3 sequence (DNA): TGTGCCAGTAGTCCGGACGCAGGGGCCTCCTCCTATAATTCACCCCTCCACTTT. It translates to CASSPDAGASSYNSPLHF.

V is TRBV29-1 and J is TRBJ2-3, with D maybe TRBD1 (6 bases). Germline lookup yields CDR1 SQVTM and CDR2 ANQGSEA. The CDR3 totals 13 residues. V was clipped by 7 bases and J by 2 bases, with 13 bases between them. The CDR3 coding sequence is TGCAGCGCTGGGACAAGGTACACAGATACGCAGTATTTT. As protein: CSAGTRYTDTQYF.

This chain connects TRBV29-1 to TRBJ1-2, with D maybe TRBD1 (5 bases). The germline V gene has CDR1 SQVTM and CDR2 ANQGSEA. The germline V and J ends were trimmed by 4 bases and 8 bases, with 11 bases remaining between them. This CDR3 region has 11 residues. CDR3 coding DNA: TGCAGCGTTGGTGGGGGGGAGGGCTACACCTTC. Its translation is CSVGGGEGYTF.

This chain joins TRBV4-2 and TRBJ2-1; no clear D. V lost 0 bases and J 5 bases, leaving 5 bases between the germline ends. Germline lookup yields CDR1 LGHNA and CDR2 YNFKEQ. This CDR3 comprises 13 residues. The CDR3 sequence: CASSQDGHNEQFF. For the CDR3, the DNA is TGTGCCAGCAGCCAAGATGGCCACAATGAGCAGTTCTTC.

The chain couples TRBV9 to TRBJ2-3; D may be TRBD1 (6 bases). V lost 1 base and J lost 2, with 11 bases in between. CDR3 length: 15 residues. The V gene's germline CDR1 is SGDLS and CDR2 YYNGEE. The CDR3 loop reads CASSVSGDTTDTQYF. The DNA of the CDR3 is TGTGCCAGCAGCGTAAGTGGGGACACCACAGATACGCAGTATTTT.

This clone has a handful of counts. The chain couples TRBV4-1 to TRBJ1-2, with no clear D. This CDR3 has 15 amino acids. Germline CDR1 is MGHRA and CDR2 is YSYEKL. Deletions cut 3 bases from V and 5 bases from J, with 16 bases between. CDR3 loop: CASSQHVRSFYGYTF. The CDR3 DNA reads as TGCGCCAGCAGCCAGCACGTTCGGAGTTTTTATGGCTACACCTTC.

The V gene is TRBV9, the J gene TRBJ2-7; D remains unclear. The CDR3 sequence is 15 residues long. Germline V gives CDR1 SGDLS, CDR2 YYNGEE. V lost 2 bases, J lost 0 bases, and 12 bases lay in between. The CDR3 nucleotides are TGTGCCAGCAGCGTGGCGGTCGGAGCCTCCTACGAGCAGTACTTC. Amino acid sequence: CASSVAVGASYEQYF.

V and J are TRBV2 and TRBJ1-2; D possibly corresponds to TRBD1 (5 bases). Trimming left V 4 bases short and J 0 bases short, with 9 bases between. CDR3 length: 14 amino acids. The germline CDR1 and CDR2 sequences are SNHLY and FYNNEI. As DNA, the CDR3 is TGTGCCAGCAGTGGGACACTTACTAACTATGGCTACACCTTC. Protein product: CASSGTLTNYGYTF.

The rearrangement joins TRBV21-1 to TRBJ1-4; the table's TRBD1 call for D was not verified on the DNA. TRBV21-1 is a pseudogene segment. CDR3 length equals 17 residues. The DNA of the CDR3 is TGTGCCAGCAGCGGACGGACACCACCGACAACTAATGAAAAACTGTTTTTT. Translated: CASSGRTPPTTNEKLFF.

The chain combines TRBV6-5 with TRBJ1-2; TRBD1 matches at 9 bases. Trimming took 6 bases from V and 2 from J; bases not matched to a gene: 7. The CDR3 totals 15 residues. Germline-derived CDR1 and CDR2 are MNHEY and SVGAGI. This CDR3 reads CASRPTGGANYGYTF. The DNA of the CDR3 is TGTGCCAGCAGACCCACAGGGGGCGCCAACTATGGCTACACCTTC.